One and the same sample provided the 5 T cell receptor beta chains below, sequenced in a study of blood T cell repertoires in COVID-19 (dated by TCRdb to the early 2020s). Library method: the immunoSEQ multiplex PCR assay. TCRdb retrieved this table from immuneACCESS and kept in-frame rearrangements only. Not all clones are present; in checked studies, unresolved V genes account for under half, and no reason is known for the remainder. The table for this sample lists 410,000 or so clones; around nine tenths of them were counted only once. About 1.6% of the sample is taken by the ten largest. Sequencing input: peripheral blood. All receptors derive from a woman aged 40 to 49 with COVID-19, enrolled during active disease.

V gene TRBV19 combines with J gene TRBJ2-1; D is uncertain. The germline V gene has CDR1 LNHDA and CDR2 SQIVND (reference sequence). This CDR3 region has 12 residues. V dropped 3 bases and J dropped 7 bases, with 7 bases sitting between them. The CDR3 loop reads CASSIWSNEQFF. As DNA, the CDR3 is TGTGCCAGTAGTATTTGGAGTAATGAGCAGTTCTTC. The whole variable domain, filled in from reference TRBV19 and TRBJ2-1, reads DGGITQSPKYLFRKEGQNVTLSCEQNLNHDAMYWYRQDPGQGLRLIYYSQIVNDFQKGDIAEGYSVSREKKESFPLTVTSAQKNPTAFYLCASSIWSNEQFFGPGTRLTVL.

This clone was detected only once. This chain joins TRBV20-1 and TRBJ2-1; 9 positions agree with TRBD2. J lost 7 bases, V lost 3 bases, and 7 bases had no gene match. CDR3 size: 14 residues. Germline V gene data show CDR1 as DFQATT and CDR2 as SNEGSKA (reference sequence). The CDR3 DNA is TGCAGTGCTAGTTTCCTAGCGGGATCTAATGAGCAGTTCTTC. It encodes CSASFLAGSNEQFF.

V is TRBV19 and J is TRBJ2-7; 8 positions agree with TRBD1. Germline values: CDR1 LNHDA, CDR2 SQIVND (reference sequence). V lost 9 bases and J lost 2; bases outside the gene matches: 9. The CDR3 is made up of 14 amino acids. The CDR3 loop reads CASRQGPATYEQYF. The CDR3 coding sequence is TGTGCCAGCAGACAGGGGCCTGCGACCTACGAGCAGTACTTC.

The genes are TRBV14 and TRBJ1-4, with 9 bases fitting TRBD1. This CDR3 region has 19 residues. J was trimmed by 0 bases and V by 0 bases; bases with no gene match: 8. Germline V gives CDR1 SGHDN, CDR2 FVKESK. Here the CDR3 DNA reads TGTGCCAGCAGCCAAGATGGGGACAGGGACCCTGCAACTAATGAAAAACTGTTTTTT. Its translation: CASSQDGDRDPATNEKLFF. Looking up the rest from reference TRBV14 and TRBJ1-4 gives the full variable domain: EAGVTQFPSHSVIEKGQTVTLRCDPISGHDNLYWYRRVMGKEIKFLLHFVKESKQDESGMPNNRFLAERTGGTYSTLKVQPAELEDSGVYFCASSQDGDRDPATNEKLFFGSGTQLSVL.

CDR3 bases: TGTGCCAGCAGCGCCTACGAGCAGTACTTC. The encoded protein is CASSAYEQYF. V is TRBV2 and J is TRBJ2-7; D call uncertain. Germline CDR1 SNHLY, CDR2 FYNNEI. V gave up 6 bases and J gave up 2 bases, with 2 bases separating them. The CDR3 loop spans 10 amino acids.